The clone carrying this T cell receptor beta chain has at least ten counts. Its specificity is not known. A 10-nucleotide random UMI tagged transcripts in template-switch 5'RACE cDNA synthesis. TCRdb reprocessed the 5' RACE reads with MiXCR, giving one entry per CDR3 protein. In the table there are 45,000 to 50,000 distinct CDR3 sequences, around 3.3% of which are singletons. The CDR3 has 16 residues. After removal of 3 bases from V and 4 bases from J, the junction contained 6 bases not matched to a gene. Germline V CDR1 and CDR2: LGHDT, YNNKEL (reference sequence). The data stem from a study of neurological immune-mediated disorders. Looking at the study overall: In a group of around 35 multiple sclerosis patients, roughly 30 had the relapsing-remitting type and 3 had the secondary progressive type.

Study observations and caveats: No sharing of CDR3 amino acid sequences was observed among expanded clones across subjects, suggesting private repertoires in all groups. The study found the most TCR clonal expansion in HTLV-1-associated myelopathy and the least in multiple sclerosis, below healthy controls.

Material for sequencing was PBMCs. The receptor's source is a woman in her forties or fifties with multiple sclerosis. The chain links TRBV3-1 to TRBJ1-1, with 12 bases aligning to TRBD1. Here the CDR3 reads CASSHPGDRGPTEAFF. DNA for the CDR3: TGTGCCAGCAGCCACCCGGGGGACAGGGGGCCCACTGAAGCTTTCTTT.